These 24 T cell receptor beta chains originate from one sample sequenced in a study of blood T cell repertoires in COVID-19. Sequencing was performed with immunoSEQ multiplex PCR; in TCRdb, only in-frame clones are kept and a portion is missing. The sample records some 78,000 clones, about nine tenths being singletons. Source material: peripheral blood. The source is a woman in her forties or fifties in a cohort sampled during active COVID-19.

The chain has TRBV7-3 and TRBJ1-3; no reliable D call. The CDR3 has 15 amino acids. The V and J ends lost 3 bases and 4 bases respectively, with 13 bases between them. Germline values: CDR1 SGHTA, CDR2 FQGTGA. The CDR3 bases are TGTGCCAGCAGCTTGGAGGACCTGTCGGGAAACACCATATATTTT. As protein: CASSLEDLSGNTIYF.

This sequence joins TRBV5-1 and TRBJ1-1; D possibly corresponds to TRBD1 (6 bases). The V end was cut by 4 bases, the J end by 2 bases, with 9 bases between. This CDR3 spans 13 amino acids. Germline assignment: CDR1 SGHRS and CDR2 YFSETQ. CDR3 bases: TGCGCCAGCAGCGAGGGACAAAACACTGAAGCTTTCTTT. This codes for CASSEGQNTEAFF.

The CDR3 is CASSLRQGVFTEAFF. CDR3 sequence (DNA): TGTGCCAGCAGTTTAAGGCAGGGGGTTTTCACTGAAGCTTTCTTT. The chain joins TRBV27 to TRBJ1-1, with 7 bases that match TRBD1. This CDR3 has 15 residues. The germline CDR1 and CDR2 sequences are MNHEY and SMNVEV (reference sequence). Trimming at V came to 2 bases and at J to 4 bases, leaving 7 bases not matched to a gene.

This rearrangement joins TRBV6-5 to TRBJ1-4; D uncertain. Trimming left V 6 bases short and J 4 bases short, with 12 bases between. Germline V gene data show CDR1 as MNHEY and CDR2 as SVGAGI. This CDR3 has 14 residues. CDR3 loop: CASSPTAVNEKLFF. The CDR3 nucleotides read TGTGCCAGCAGCCCGACGGCGGTTAATGAAAAACTGTTTTTT.

CDR3 sequence reads: CASSARGGRVNGELFF. DNA of the CDR3: TGTGCCAGCAGCGCACGGGGCGGGAGAGTTAACGGGGAGCTGTTTTTT. The chain joins TRBV7-9 to TRBJ2-2; 7 bases fit TRBD2. This CDR3 spans 16 amino acids. V lost 5 bases to trimming and J lost 7 bases; unmatched junction nucleotides: 13. CDR1 is SEHNR, CDR2 FQNEAQ, per germline (reference sequence).

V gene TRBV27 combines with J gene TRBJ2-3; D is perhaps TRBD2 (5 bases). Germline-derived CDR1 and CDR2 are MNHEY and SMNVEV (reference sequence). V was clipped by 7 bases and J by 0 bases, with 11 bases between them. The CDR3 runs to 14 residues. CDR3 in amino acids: CASTYSASTDTQYF. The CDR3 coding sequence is TGTGCCAGCACATATAGCGCCAGCACAGATACGCAGTATTTT.

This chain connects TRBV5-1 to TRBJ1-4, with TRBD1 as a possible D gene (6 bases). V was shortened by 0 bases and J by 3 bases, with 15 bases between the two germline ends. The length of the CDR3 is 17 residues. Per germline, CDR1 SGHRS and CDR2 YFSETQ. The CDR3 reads CASSLVGAKRANEKLFF. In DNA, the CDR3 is TGCGCCAGCAGCTTGGTGGGGGCTAAGCGTGCTAATGAAAAACTGTTTTTT. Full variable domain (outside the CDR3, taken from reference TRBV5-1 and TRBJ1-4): KAGVTQTPRYLIKTRGQQVTLSCSPISGHRSVSWYQQTPGQGLQFLFEYFSETQRNKGNFPGRFSGRQFSNSRSEMNVSTLELGDSALYLCASSLVGAKRANEKLFFGSGTQLSVL.

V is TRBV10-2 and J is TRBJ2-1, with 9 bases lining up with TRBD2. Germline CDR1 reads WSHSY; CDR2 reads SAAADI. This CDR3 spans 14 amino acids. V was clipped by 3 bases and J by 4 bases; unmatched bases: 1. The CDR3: CASSELAGYNEQFF. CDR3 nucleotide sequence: TGCGCCAGCAGTGAACTAGCGGGTTACAATGAGCAGTTCTTC.

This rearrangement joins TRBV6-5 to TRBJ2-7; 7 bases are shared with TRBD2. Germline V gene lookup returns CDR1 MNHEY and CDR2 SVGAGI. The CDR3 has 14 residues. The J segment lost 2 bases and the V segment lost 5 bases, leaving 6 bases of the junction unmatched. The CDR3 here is CASSITGLPYEQYF. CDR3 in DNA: TGTGCCAGCAGTATTACGGGACTACCCTACGAGCAGTACTTC.

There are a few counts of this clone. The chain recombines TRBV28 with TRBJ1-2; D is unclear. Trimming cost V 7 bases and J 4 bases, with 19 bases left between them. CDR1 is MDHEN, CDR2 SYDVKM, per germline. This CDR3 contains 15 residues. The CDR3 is CASTMEVQSGYGYTF. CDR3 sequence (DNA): TGTGCCAGCACCATGGAGGTCCAATCGGGCTATGGCTACACCTTC.

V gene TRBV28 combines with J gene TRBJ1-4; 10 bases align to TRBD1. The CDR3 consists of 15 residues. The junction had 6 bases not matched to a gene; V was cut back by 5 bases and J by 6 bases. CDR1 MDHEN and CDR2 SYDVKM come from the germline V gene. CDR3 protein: CASSPGQGTHEKLFF. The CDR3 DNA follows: TGTGCCAGCAGTCCGGGACAGGGGACTCATGAAAAACTGTTTTTT.

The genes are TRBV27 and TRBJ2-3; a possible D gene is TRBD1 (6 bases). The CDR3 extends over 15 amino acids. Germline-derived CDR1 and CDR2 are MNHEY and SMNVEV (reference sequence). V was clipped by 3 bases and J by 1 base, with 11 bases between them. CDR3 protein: CASSFEGVGTDTQYF. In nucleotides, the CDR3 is TGTGCCAGCAGTTTTGAGGGGGTCGGCACAGATACGCAGTATTTT.

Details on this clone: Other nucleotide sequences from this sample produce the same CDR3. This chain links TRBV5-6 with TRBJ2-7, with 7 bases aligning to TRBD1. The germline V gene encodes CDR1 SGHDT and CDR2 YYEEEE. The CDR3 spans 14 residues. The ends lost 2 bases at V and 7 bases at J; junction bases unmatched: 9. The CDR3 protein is CASSLKGAGGEQYF. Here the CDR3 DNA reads TGTGCCAGCAGCTTAAAGGGGGCTGGGGGTGAGCAGTACTTC.

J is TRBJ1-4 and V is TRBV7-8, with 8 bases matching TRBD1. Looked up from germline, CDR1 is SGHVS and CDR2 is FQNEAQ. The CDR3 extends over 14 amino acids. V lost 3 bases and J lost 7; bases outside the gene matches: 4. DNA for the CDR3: TGTGCCAGCAGCTTGGACAGGGTGGGTGAAAAACTGTTTTTT. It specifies CASSLDRVGEKLFF.

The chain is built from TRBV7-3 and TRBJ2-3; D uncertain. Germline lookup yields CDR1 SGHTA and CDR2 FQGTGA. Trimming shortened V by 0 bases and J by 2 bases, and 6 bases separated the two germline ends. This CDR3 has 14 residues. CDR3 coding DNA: TGTGCCAGCAGCTTAACGCACTCCACAGATACGCAGTATTTT. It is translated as CASSLTHSTDTQYF.

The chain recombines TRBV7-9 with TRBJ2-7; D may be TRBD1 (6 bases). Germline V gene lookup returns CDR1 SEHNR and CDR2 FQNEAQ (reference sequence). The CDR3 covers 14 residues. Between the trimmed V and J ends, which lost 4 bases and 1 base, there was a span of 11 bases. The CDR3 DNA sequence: TGTGCCAGCAGCTCCCTACAGGGATCCTACGAGCAGTACTTC. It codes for CASSSLQGSYEQYF.

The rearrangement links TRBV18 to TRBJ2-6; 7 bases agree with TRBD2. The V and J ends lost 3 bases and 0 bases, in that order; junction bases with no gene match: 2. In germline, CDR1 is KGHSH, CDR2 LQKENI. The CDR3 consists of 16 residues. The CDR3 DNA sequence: TGTGCCAGCTCACCGGGACTAAACTCTGGGGCCAACGTCCTGACTTTC. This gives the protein CASSPGLNSGANVLTF.

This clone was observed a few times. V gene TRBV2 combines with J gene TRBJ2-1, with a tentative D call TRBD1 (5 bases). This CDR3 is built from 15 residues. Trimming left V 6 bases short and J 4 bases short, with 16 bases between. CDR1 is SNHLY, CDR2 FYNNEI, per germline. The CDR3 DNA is TGTGCCAGCAGCGCTCTGGGGCAGCCGTACAATGAGCAGTTCTTC. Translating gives CASSALGQPYNEQFF.

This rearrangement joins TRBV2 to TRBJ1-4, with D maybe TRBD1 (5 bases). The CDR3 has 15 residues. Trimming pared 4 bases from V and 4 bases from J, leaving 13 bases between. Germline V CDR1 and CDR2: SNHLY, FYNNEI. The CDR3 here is CASSGSGVGNEKLFF. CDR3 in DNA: TGTGCCAGCAGTGGGTCGGGGGTCGGTAATGAAAAACTGTTTTTT.

The CDR3 DNA reads TGTGCCAGCAGCCGCGACAGTTATAATCAGCCCCAGCATTTT. Encoded protein: CASSRDSYNQPQHF. This sequence joins TRBV3-1 (or the pseudogene TRBV3-2) and TRBJ1-5, with TRBD1 as a possible D gene (5 bases). Germline lookup yields CDR1 LGHDT and CDR2 YNNKEL (reference sequence). Between the trimmed V and J ends, which lost 4 bases and 4 bases, there was a span of 11 bases. The CDR3 spans 14 residues.

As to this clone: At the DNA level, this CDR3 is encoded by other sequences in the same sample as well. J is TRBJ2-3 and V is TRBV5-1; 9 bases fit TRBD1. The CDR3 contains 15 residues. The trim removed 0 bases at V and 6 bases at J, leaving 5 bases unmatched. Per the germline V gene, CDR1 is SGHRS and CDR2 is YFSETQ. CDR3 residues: CASSLAGQGSDTQYF. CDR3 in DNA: TGCGCCAGCAGCTTGGCGGGACAGGGATCCGATACGCAGTATTTT.

This chain's CDR3 is CASTGQQNTGELFF. The CDR3 DNA is TGTGCCAGCACCGGACAGCAGAACACCGGGGAGCTGTTTTTT. The V and J genes are TRBV6-5 and TRBJ2-2, with D perhaps TRBD1 (6 bases). V was pared by 7 bases and J by 1 base, with 10 bases between. The CDR3 has 14 amino acids. Germline V gives CDR1 MNHEY, CDR2 SVGAGI.

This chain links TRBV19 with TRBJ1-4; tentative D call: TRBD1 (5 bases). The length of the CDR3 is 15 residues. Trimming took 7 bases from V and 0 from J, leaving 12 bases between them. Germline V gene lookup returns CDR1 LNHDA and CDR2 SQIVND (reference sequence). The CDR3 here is CASKGSTATNEKLFF. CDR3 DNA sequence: TGTGCCAGTAAGGGTTCGACAGCAACTAATGAAAAACTGTTTTTT.

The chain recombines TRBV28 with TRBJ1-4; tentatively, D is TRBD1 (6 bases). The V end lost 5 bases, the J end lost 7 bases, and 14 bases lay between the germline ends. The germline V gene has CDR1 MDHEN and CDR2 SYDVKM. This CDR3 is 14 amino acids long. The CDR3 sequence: CASSDRNWVEKLFF. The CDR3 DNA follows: TGTGCCAGCAGTGACAGGAATTGGGTTGAAAAACTGTTTTTT.